This T cell receptor (beta chain) was sequenced in a study of patients and donors after allogeneic stem cell transplantation. TCRdb reprocessed the RT-PCR reads via MiXCR and lists one record per CDR3 protein. The table lists about 160,000 distinct CDR3 sequences, approximately 24% of them singletons. This clonotype was seen repeatedly, ten times or more. The CDR3 contains 12 residues. Trimming took off 3 bases at V and 7 bases at J, with 12 bases between the two ends. The germline CDR1 and CDR2 sequences are DFQATT and SNEGSKA (reference sequence). This chain uses TRBV20-1 with TRBJ1-2; D gene uncertain. The sequencing sample was made of blood, either unsorted or a sorted T cell fraction (not recorded which). This clonotype was sampled from a human donor who was either an allogeneic HSCT recipient or a stem cell or donor lymphocyte infusion donor (not recorded which). It is not recorded whose cells these are; they may come from a transplant donor. CDR3 nucleotides: TGCAGTGCTAGGCTCGGCTCTAGTGGCTACACCTTC. Translating gives CSARLGSSGYTF.